This T cell receptor (beta chain) was sequenced in a study of blood T cell repertoires in COVID-19 (dated by TCRdb to 2019 to 2021). Context from the whole study: Samples covering the acute and convalescent phases of COVID-19 were provided by collaborators in the United States, Italy and Spain. Sample metadata almost always included a de-identified subject ID, COVID-19 status, age in years and sex. A freely available public database, intended as a resource for researchers studying the immune response to SARS-CoV-2, is where the repertoires were released. Subjects who had been exposed to COVID-19, were actively infected with it, or had recovered from it provided the deeply sampled blood TCRbeta repertoires that made up the dataset. The samples were drawn from two sources: the first 160 participants of the ongoing ImmuneRACE study, and over 950 subjects contributed by 6 global collaborators. Where available, HLA class I and class II types were taken from metadata supplied by the sample provider and were not determined by assay-based typing. The material from the prospective study consisted of cDNA or gDNA derived from T cells, B-cell-depleted T cells, or PBMCs. General study outcomes and caveats: The quantity of clinical and demographic metadata differed by source and by participant and was supplied without curation.

This clone was observed once. This receptor's antigen is unknown. No much larger clonotype is one base removed from it; base qualities were not supplied. TCRbeta CDR3 regions were amplified from genomic DNA by means of the immunoSEQ Assay, a bias-controlled multiplex PCR. Processing in the source paper ran as follows. Within the assay, amplification of reference gene primers was used to estimate how many nucleated cells each sample contained. To quantify the absolute abundance of each unique TCRbeta CDR3 rearrangement, sequence reads were collapsed and filtered. For each sample, productive Simpson clonality was calculated as the square root of Simpson's diversity index over productive rearrangements. TCRdb's version of the immuneACCESS table is confined to in-frame rearrangements and falls short of the full clone set. An unresolved V gene accounts for under half of the shortfall where checked; the remainder is of unknown origin. Clone size and the V and J calls come from that table; the DNA yielded D and trimming. The sample records 310,000 or so clones, around 86% of which are singletons. The ten largest clones represent 1.6% of the sample.

The collaborating institutions used their own protocols to collect whole blood in K2EDTA tubes. For TCRbeta analysis, collaborators shipped samples in one of three forms: frozen whole blood, isolated PBMCs, or DNA extracted from either of those sample types. The germline V gene sets CDR1 to MNHEY and CDR2 to SVGAGI. V is pared back by 5 bases and J by 7 bases, with 15 bases lying between the germline termini. Spanning cysteine to phenylalanine, the CDR3 consists of 14 amino acids. Kept here is only the CDR3 DNA, which spans 42 bases and is read in frame from base 1. The sequence is built from TRBV6-5 and TRBJ1-5; TRBD1 is a possible D gene, resting on 5 matching bases. The receptor comes from a woman aged 45-60 years with acute or convalescent COVID-19. The sequenced sample consisted of peripheral blood. The CDR3 protein: CASSPGGGYQPQHF. The nucleotide sequence reads TGTGCCAGCAGTCCCGGGGGGGGTTACCAGCCCCAGCATTTT.